The present T cell receptor beta chain was sequenced within a study of metastatic and nonmetastatic thyroid tumors. Study at large: The authors compared repertoires across blood and tumor or nodule tissue from malignant and benign thyroid patients. Findings and caveats of the study: For both blood and tumor, malignant thyroid tumors reportedly showed significantly higher TCR beta diversity than benign nodules did.

In the study's own analysis: A distant-metastasis classifier for papillary thyroid cancer was built using CDR3 differences across clinicopathological groups. TCRdb recomputed clones from the PCR reads via MiXCR. The authors' filters were not applied to this entry. In the table there are roughly 98,000 clones, 14% to 15% of which are singletons. This clone has a count of ten or more. What it binds is not known. The sample has other DNA sequences that encode this CDR3 too. Patients were all untreated before their thyroid surgery. The germline gives CDR1 LGHNA, CDR2 YNFKEQ. The CDR3 has 16 amino acids. Trimming removed 1 base at V and 0 bases at J, with 11 bases between.

The receptor comes from a female donor with papillary thyroid cancer or a benign thyroid nodule (not recorded which). Some clones in this sample may be carry-over from other donors' samples. Material for sequencing was blood. This chain connects TRBV4-2 to TRBJ2-3, with D possibly TRBD2 on 7 matching bases. The DNA of the CDR3 is TGTGCCAGCAGCCAAGGTGGGAGGGGGAGCACAGATACGCAGTATTTT. This sequence encodes CASSQGGRGSTDTQYF.